The 20 T cell receptor beta chains listed next were all sequenced from one sample in a study of T cell responses to AZD1222 COVID-19 vaccine. Only in-frame clones appear in the TCRdb table, and some are missing; sequencing was by immunoSEQ multiplex PCR. The sample shows some 190,000 clones, more than 80% of them seen only once. Here the sequenced sample was peripheral blood, taken on day 0 of AZD1222 vaccination. These receptors all stem from an adult in good health.

The sample holds one count of this clone. The rearrangement joins TRBV7-2 to TRBJ2-5; D tentatively reads TRBD1 or TRBD2 (7 bases each). Between the trimmed V and J ends, which lost 9 bases and 2 bases, there was a span of 19 bases. The CDR3 totals 15 residues. The germline V gene encodes CDR1 SGHTA and CDR2 FQGNSA. DNA for the CDR3: TGTGCCAGTAACTCGGGCCAGGGGGGGCAAGAGACCCAGTACTTC. As protein: CASNSGQGGQETQYF.

The chain couples TRBV5-6 to TRBJ2-7; 10 bases line up with TRBD1. Losses at the gene ends were 5 bases for V and 9 bases for J; bases not matched to a gene: 8. This CDR3 region has 13 residues. The germline gives CDR1 SGHDT, CDR2 YYEEEE. CDR3 amino acids: CASRLGTGVWQYV. As DNA, the CDR3 is TGTGCCAGCAGACTAGGGACAGGGGTCTGGCAGTACGTC.

J is TRBJ2-3 and V is TRBV4-1; D perhaps matches TRBD1 (6 bases). There are 16 residues in the CDR3. V was pared by 1 base and J by 6 bases, with 17 bases between. CDR1 and CDR2 (germline): MGHRA, YSYEKL. CDR3 sequence: CASSQVWTASRDTQYF. CDR3 DNA sequence: TGCGCCAGCAGCCAAGTATGGACAGCTAGTAGGGATACGCAGTATTTT.

The chain couples TRBV2 to TRBJ2-5; 9 positions match TRBD2. Trimming cost V 11 bases and J 3 bases; bases outside gene matches: 7. CDR1 is SNHLY, CDR2 FYNNEI, per germline. The CDR3 consists of 13 residues. In nucleotides, the CDR3 is TGTGCCGGAGGACTAGCGAGGGAAGAGACCCAGTACTTC. Amino acid sequence: CAGGLAREETQYF.

This clone was seen just once. This chain joins TRBV6-1 and TRBJ2-7; D is uncertain. Germline loops: CDR1 MNHNS, CDR2 SASEGT. The CDR3 length is 14 residues. The ends were cut back, 3 bases at V and 2 bases at J, with 11 bases in the middle. CDR3 amino acids: CASSDGAGAYEQYF. The CDR3 DNA is TGTGCCAGCAGTGACGGTGCAGGAGCCTACGAGCAGTACTTC.

The chain couples TRBV4-3 to TRBJ2-1; 9 nucleotides match TRBD2. The germline CDR1 and CDR2 sequences are LGHNA and YSLEER. The CDR3 is 18 amino acids. With 1 base clipped from V and 4 bases from J, the junction kept 11 bases outside the gene matches. DNA for the CDR3: TGCGCCAGCAGCCAAGTGGTTCCTGGGCTAGCGGGGTACAATGAGCAGTTCTTC. Translated: CASSQVVPGLAGYNEQFF.

The rearrangement links TRBV5-6 to TRBJ1-6; TRBD1 might be the D (5 bases). The V gene's germline CDR1 is SGHDT and CDR2 YYEEEE. The CDR3 is 16 residues long. Trimming shortened V by 4 bases and J by 0 bases, and 11 bases separated the two germline ends. In nucleotides, the CDR3 is TGTGCCAGCAGCATGGGGGGGTACTCCTATAATTCACCCCTCCACTTT. It specifies CASSMGGYSYNSPLHF. The whole variable domain, remainder taken from reference TRBV5-6 and TRBJ1-6, is DAGVTQSPTHLIKTRGQQVTLRCSPKSGHDTVSWYQQALGQGPQFIFQYYEEEERQRGNFPDRFSGHQFPNYSSELNVNALLLGDSALYLCASSMGGYSYNSPLHFGNGTRLTVT.

The CDR3 sequence: CATSDPGWPGELFF. DNA of the CDR3: TGTGCCACCAGTGATCCAGGGTGGCCCGGGGAGCTGTTTTTT. The genes are TRBV24-1 and TRBJ2-2; perhaps TRBD1 as D (5 bases). Germline CDR1 KGHDR, CDR2 SFDVKD. The CDR3 runs to 14 residues. V lost 3 bases and J 6 bases, leaving 10 bases between the germline ends.

The chain uses TRBV24-1 and TRBJ2-2; tentatively, D is TRBD2 (5 bases). Germline lookup yields CDR1 KGHDR and CDR2 SFDVKD. V was shortened by 4 bases and J by 5 bases, with 7 bases between the two germline ends. The CDR3 loop spans 13 amino acids. CDR3: CATSEPGTGELFF. The CDR3 nucleotides read TGTGCCACCAGTGAGCCGGGGACCGGGGAGCTGTTTTTT.

The chain combines TRBV7-3 with TRBJ1-1; D remains unclear. The germline CDR1 and CDR2 sequences are SGHTA and FQGTGA. Trimming removed 5 bases from V and 0 bases from J, with 13 bases in between. The CDR3 spans 15 residues. The CDR3 region has the DNA TGTGCCAGCAGCGAAACCTCAGCGGTGAACACTGAAGCTTTCTTT. Protein sequence: CASSETSAVNTEAFF. The full variable domain, completed using reference TRBV7-3 and TRBJ1-1, is GAGVSQTPSNKVTEKGKYVELRCDPISGHTALYWYRQSLGQGPEFLIYFQGTGAADDSGLPNDRFFAVRPEGSVSTLKIQRTERGDSAVYLCASSETSAVNTEAFFGQGTRLTVV.

This chain connects TRBV7-9 to TRBJ1-3; D call uncertain. There are 12 residues in the CDR3. Between the trimmed V and J ends, which lost 0 bases and 10 bases, there was a span of 7 bases. Per germline, CDR1 SEHNR and CDR2 FQNEAQ (reference sequence). The CDR3 loop reads CASSLAGGTIYF. DNA of the CDR3: TGTGCCAGCAGCTTAGCGGGAGGGACCATATATTTT.

This chain uses TRBV7-6 with TRBJ2-7; D may be TRBD2 (6 bases). Trimming took 1 base from V and 8 from J, leaving 12 bases between them. The CDR3 consists of 13 residues. CDR1 is SGHVS, CDR2 FNYEAQ, per germline. The CDR3 DNA reads as TGTGCCAGCAGCTTAGGACTAGAAAGAAAGCAGTACTTC. This translates into CASSLGLERKQYF.

To note about this clone: The same CDR3 also results from other DNA sequences found in this sample. Here the CDR3 reads CASSQGYEQYF. CDR3 sequence (DNA): TGTGCCAGCAGCCAAGGGTACGAGCAGTACTTC. The chain couples TRBV3-1 (or the pseudogene TRBV3-2) to TRBJ2-7; no definite D call. CDR1 and CDR2 (germline): LGHDT, YNNKEL (reference sequence). This CDR3 is built from 11 residues. With 1 base removed from V and 4 bases from J, the gap between germline ends came to 2 bases.

The V call is TRBV3-1 (or the pseudogene TRBV3-2), the J call TRBJ1-2; D is unclear. The CDR3 runs 12 residues. Germline V CDR1 and CDR2: LGHDT, YNNKEL (reference sequence). Trimming took 3 bases from V and 8 from J, leaving 10 bases between them. As DNA, the CDR3 is TGTGCCAGCAGCCAGGGGTTTGGCGGCTACACCTTC. Encoded protein: CASSQGFGGYTF.

This chain uses TRBV6-2 or TRBV6-3 with TRBJ1-1, with D perhaps matching TRBD1 (5 bases). The V gene lost 2 bases and the J gene lost 7 bases, with 8 bases spanning the gap. Germline lookup yields CDR1 MNHEY and CDR2 SVGEGT. The CDR3 is 12 amino acids. The CDR3 protein is CASSYGALEAFF. For the CDR3, the DNA is TGTGCCAGCAGTTACGGGGCACTTGAAGCTTTCTTT.

On this clone itself: The sample contains more than one DNA sequence encoding this CDR3. The chain links TRBV27 to TRBJ1-5; D unresolved. Germline loops: CDR1 MNHEY, CDR2 SMNVEV (reference sequence). V was pared by 2 bases and J by 0 bases, with 5 bases between. The CDR3 has 14 residues. The CDR3 bases are TGTGCCAGCAGTTTACGAGATAGCAATCAGCCCCAGCATTTT. Protein sequence: CASSLRDSNQPQHF.

The V call is TRBV19, the J call TRBJ1-5, with D uncertain. Germline V gene sequence: CDR1 LNHDA, CDR2 SQIVND (reference sequence). This CDR3 region has 13 residues. V was shortened by 7 bases and J by 4 bases, with 11 bases between the two germline ends. The CDR3 spells CASKSEGNQPQHF. The CDR3 DNA reads as TGTGCCAGTAAGTCTGAAGGGAATCAGCCCCAGCATTTT.

The V gene is TRBV25-1, the J gene TRBJ2-3; D not certain. Trimming pared 4 bases from V and 9 bases from J, leaving 11 bases between. Germline assignment: CDR1 MGHDK and CDR2 SYGVNS. The CDR3 covers 12 residues. The CDR3 protein is CASSGSGETQYF. The CDR3 DNA reads TGTGCCAGCAGTGGGTCTGGGGAAACGCAGTATTTT.

The chain recombines TRBV5-4 with TRBJ1-1, with D unresolved. This CDR3 comprises 12 residues. Trimming shortened V by 4 bases and J by 7 bases, and 11 bases separated the two germline ends. Looked up from germline, CDR1 is SGHNT and CDR2 is YYREEE (reference sequence). The CDR3 DNA is TGTGCCAGCAGCATGTGGAGAGATGAAGCTTTCTTT. Protein: CASSMWRDEAFF.

The CDR3 DNA follows: TGCGCCAGCAGCAAGGACAGGGCGGCCACTGAAGCTTTCTTT. Amino acids: CASSKDRAATEAFF. The chain couples TRBV5-1 to TRBJ1-1, with TRBD1 identical over 8 bases. The J segment lost 4 bases and the V segment lost 4 bases, leaving 6 bases of the junction unmatched. The CDR3 is 14 amino acids. Germline CDR1 and CDR2: SGHRS and YFSETQ. Using reference TRBV5-1 and TRBJ1-1 for the parts outside the CDR3, the full variable domain is KAGVTQTPRYLIKTRGQQVTLSCSPISGHRSVSWYQQTPGQGLQFLFEYFSETQRNKGNFPGRFSGRQFSNSRSEMNVSTLELGDSALYLCASSKDRAATEAFFGQGTRLTVV.